The 30 T cell receptor beta chains listed next were all sequenced from one sample in a study of blood T cell repertoires in COVID-19. The protocol was immunoSEQ multiplex PCR, while the TCRdb copy is restricted to in-frame clones and leaves out a portion. The sample includes 150,000 to 200,000 clones, approximately 90% of them seen just once. Specimen: PBMCs or T cells enriched from blood (not recorded which). The source of these receptors is a woman in her forties or fifties who had recovered from COVID-19.

Only one count was recorded for this clone. This chain uses TRBV5-1 with TRBJ1-2; a weak D match, TRBD1 (6 bases). Germline V gene lookup returns CDR1 SGHRS and CDR2 YFSETQ. The CDR3 is 13 residues long. V was shortened by 3 bases and J by 7 bases, with 13 bases between the two germline ends. The CDR3 DNA sequence: TGCGCCAGCAGCTCCCAGGGGCGTGTTGGCTACACCTTC. It encodes CASSSQGRVGYTF. Combining the CDR3 with reference TRBV5-1 and TRBJ1-2 gives the whole variable domain KAGVTQTPRYLIKTRGQQVTLSCSPISGHRSVSWYQQTPGQGLQFLFEYFSETQRNKGNFPGRFSGRQFSNSRSEMNVSTLELGDSALYLCASSSQGRVGYTFGSGTRLTVV.

This chain joins TRBV15 and TRBJ2-3; TRBD1 might be the D (7 bases). The germline V gene encodes CDR1 LNHNV and CDR2 YYDKDF (reference sequence). Between the trimmed V and J ends, which lost 1 base and 3 bases, there was a span of 20 bases. The CDR3 contains 18 residues. The CDR3 sequence: CATSRVPPQGDWTDTQYF. CDR3 DNA: TGTGCCACCAGCAGAGTCCCCCCCCAGGGGGACTGGACAGATACGCAGTATTTT.

This chain joins TRBV10-1 and TRBJ2-2, with TRBD2 matching over 7 bases. In germline, CDR1 is WNHNN, CDR2 SYGVQD (reference sequence). The trim removed 0 bases at V and 1 base at J, leaving 2 bases unmatched. The CDR3 has 16 residues. CDR3 protein: CASSESGGWNTGELFF. The CDR3 coding sequence is TGCGCCAGCAGTGAGTCGGGAGGGTGGAACACCGGGGAGCTGTTTTTT.

The CDR3 protein is CASSPQSGIGEKLFF. CDR3 nucleotide sequence: TGTGCCAGCAGCCCGCAGTCGGGAATAGGTGAAAAACTGTTTTTT. The chain couples TRBV7-6 to TRBJ1-4; D ambiguous. Trimming left V 5 bases short and J 7 bases short, with 17 bases between. Per germline, CDR1 SGHVS and CDR2 FNYEAQ. This CDR3 contains 15 residues.

This sequence joins TRBV3-1 (or the pseudogene TRBV3-2) and TRBJ1-3; no reliable D call. Germline-derived CDR1 and CDR2 are LGHDT and YNNKEL (reference sequence). V was cut by 6 bases and J by 2 bases, with 14 bases left in between. CDR3 length: 15 residues. CDR3 coding DNA: TGTGCCAGCAGGAGGGCAGAATTCACTGGAAACACCATATATTTT. It encodes CASRRAEFTGNTIYF.

This sequence joins TRBV12-3 or TRBV12-4 and TRBJ1-1; D is undetermined. The CDR3 has 13 residues. V was shortened by 5 bases and J by 5 bases, with 12 bases between the two germline ends. CDR3 bases: TGTGCCAGCAGTCCACGGGTAGAAACTGAAGCTTTCTTT. This sequence encodes CASSPRVETEAFF.

The V gene is TRBV4-1, the J gene TRBJ1-1; D might be TRBD1 (5 bases). The CDR3 extends over 15 amino acids. Germline V lookup: CDR1 MGHRA, CDR2 YSYEKL. V lost 1 base and J 0 bases, leaving 9 bases between the germline ends. The CDR3 DNA reads as TGCGCCAGCAGCCAAGTAAGGGGCATGAACACTGAAGCTTTCTTT. Residues: CASSQVRGMNTEAFF.

V gene TRBV6-5 combines with J gene TRBJ2-1; maybe TRBD2 (7 bases). Germline-derived CDR1 and CDR2 are MNHEY and SVGAGI. This CDR3 spans 15 amino acids. Deletions cut 6 bases from V and 6 bases from J, with 18 bases between. The CDR3 DNA follows: TGTGCCAGCAGCCCCCGGGCGGGGGCGGTCAATGAGCAGTTCTTC. It is translated as CASSPRAGAVNEQFF.

The chain recombines TRBV6-5 with TRBJ2-7; D is possibly TRBD2 (6 bases). V gave up 0 bases and J gave up 0 bases, with 12 bases separating them. Germline loops: CDR1 MNHEY, CDR2 SVGAGI. This CDR3 is built from 16 residues. Here the CDR3 reads CASSYSRDFASYEQYF. The CDR3 DNA follows: TGTGCCAGCAGTTACTCGCGGGATTTCGCCTCCTACGAGCAGTACTTC.

The chain is built from TRBV27 and TRBJ2-7, with 8 bases lining up with TRBD2. In germline, CDR1 is MNHEY, CDR2 SMNVEV (reference sequence). V trimming: 6 bases; J trimming: 1 base; junction bases outside the gene matches: 8. CDR3 size: 15 residues. The CDR3 reads CASRPGGVESYEQYF. Written as DNA, the CDR3 is TGTGCCAGCAGACCGGGGGGGGTGGAGTCCTACGAGCAGTACTTC.

In this sample, this clone turned up once. The genes are TRBV7-2 and TRBJ2-2; 14 nucleotides agree with TRBD2. The germline CDR1 and CDR2 sequences are SGHTA and FQGNSA. The CDR3 runs 15 residues. With V trimmed by 3 bases and J by 6 bases, 0 bases remained unmatched. The CDR3: CASSLTSGGAGELFF. In DNA form, the CDR3 reads TGTGCCAGCAGCTTGACTAGCGGGGGGGCCGGGGAGCTGTTTTTT.

This rearrangement joins TRBV5-1 to TRBJ2-7, with a weak D call TRBD2 (6 bases). Germline V gene data show CDR1 as SGHRS and CDR2 as YFSETQ. The CDR3 runs to 17 residues. Between the trimmed V and J ends, which lost 4 bases and 3 bases, there was a span of 23 bases. This CDR3 reads CASSPRLPGDLIYEQYF. Written as DNA, the CDR3 is TGCGCCAGCAGCCCGAGGCTCCCGGGGGATCTAATCTACGAGCAGTACTTC. Full variable domain (missing parts from reference TRBV5-1 and TRBJ2-7): KAGVTQTPRYLIKTRGQQVTLSCSPISGHRSVSWYQQTPGQGLQFLFEYFSETQRNKGNFPGRFSGRQFSNSRSEMNVSTLELGDSALYLCASSPRLPGDLIYEQYFGPGTRLTVT.

This clone was counted only a few times. The rearrangement links TRBV7-3 to TRBJ2-5; 8 bases are a match to TRBD2. The CDR3 runs 15 residues. CDR1 SGHTA and CDR2 FQGTGA come from the germline V gene. Trimming at V came to 3 bases and at J to 5 bases, leaving 8 bases not matched to a gene. CDR3 sequence (DNA): TGTGCCAGCAGCTTGCGGGGGGCGTCGGAGGAGACCCAGTACTTC. It encodes CASSLRGASEETQYF.

This sequence joins TRBV5-1 and TRBJ1-1; TRBD1 matches 8 bases. Germline CDR1 SGHRS, CDR2 YFSETQ. The J segment lost 1 base and the V segment lost 5 bases, leaving 7 bases of the junction unmatched. This CDR3 is built from 15 residues. CDR3 bases: TGCGCCAGCAGTTTGACCGGGACAGGGAACACTGAAGCTTTCTTT. This sequence encodes CASSLTGTGNTEAFF.

This chain uses TRBV19 with TRBJ1-1; TRBD1 matches 7 bases. CDR1 and CDR2 (germline): LNHDA, SQIVND (reference sequence). This CDR3 has 13 amino acids. Trimming cost V 4 bases and J 6 bases; bases outside gene matches: 5. This CDR3 reads CASSTDRVAEAFF. In nucleotides, the CDR3 is TGTGCCAGTAGTACTGACAGGGTAGCTGAAGCTTTCTTT.

The chain links TRBV11-1 to TRBJ1-2; 7 bases fit TRBD1. Germline trimming cut 6 bases from V and 3 bases from J; bases unmatched to any gene: 13. The CDR3 has 16 amino acids. Germline V gene lookup returns CDR1 SGHAT and CDR2 FQDESV (reference sequence). The CDR3 region is CASSPVARGRDYGYTF. DNA of the CDR3: TGTGCCAGCAGTCCGGTGGCGAGGGGGCGCGACTATGGCTACACCTTC.

The chain has TRBV6-2 or TRBV6-3 and TRBJ1-6; D call uncertain. Germline V gives CDR1 MNHEY, CDR2 SVGEGT. V lost 1 base and J lost 7, with 8 bases in between. There are 14 residues in the CDR3. The CDR3 protein is CASSYWEENSPLHF. CDR3 sequence (DNA): TGTGCCAGCAGTTACTGGGAGGAAAATTCACCCCTCCACTTT.

The V and J genes are TRBV10-3 and TRBJ2-4, with 10 positions matching TRBD2. V trimming: 0 bases; J trimming: 5 bases; junction bases outside the gene matches: 7. Germline loops: CDR1 ENHRY, CDR2 SYGVKD. The CDR3 contains 17 residues. CDR3 sequence (DNA): TGTGCCATCAGTGAGTCGAAATTAGCGGGGGGACAAAACATTCAGTACTTC. It specifies CAISESKLAGGQNIQYF.

This sequence joins TRBV11-1 and TRBJ1-1; 7 bases agree with TRBD1. V was pared by 5 bases and J by 1 base, with 4 bases of the junction left unmatched. CDR1 and CDR2 (germline): SGHAT, FQDESV (reference sequence). This CDR3 has 14 residues. The CDR3 nucleotides are TGTGCCAGCAGCGGGTACAGGGGGAACACTGAAGCTTTCTTT. Its translation: CASSGYRGNTEAFF.

The chain has TRBV19 and TRBJ1-1, with D possibly matching TRBD1 (5 bases). The CDR3 contains 16 residues. CDR1 and CDR2 (germline): LNHDA, SQIVND (reference sequence). V was trimmed by 3 bases and J by 4 bases, leaving 18 bases between them. In DNA form, the CDR3 reads TGTGCCAGTAGTATTGTCCCGGGGGTGAGCGGCACTGAAGCTTTCTTT. It encodes CASSIVPGVSGTEAFF.

This chain uses TRBV5-1 with TRBJ1-3; D perhaps matches TRBD1 (6 bases). CDR1 SGHRS and CDR2 YFSETQ come from the germline V gene. The CDR3 loop spans 15 amino acids. V was clipped by 4 bases and J by 4 bases, with 15 bases between them. CDR3: CASSARGGTGNTIYF. The CDR3 DNA follows: TGCGCCAGCAGCGCCCGAGGGGGAACCGGAAACACCATATATTTT.

This clone has a handful of counts. This sequence joins TRBV4-2 and TRBJ1-6; D uncertain. Per the germline V gene, CDR1 is LGHNA and CDR2 is YNFKEQ. CDR3 length equals 15 residues. V lost 3 bases and J 9 bases, leaving 15 bases between the germline ends. CDR3 sequence reads: CASSQAGRGASPLHF. Written as DNA, the CDR3 is TGTGCCAGCAGCCAGGCTGGACGGGGAGCTTCACCCCTCCACTTT.

The gene calls are TRBV6-5 and TRBJ2-5, with TRBD2 matching 14 bases. This CDR3 is built from 15 residues. Germline loops: CDR1 MNHEY, CDR2 SVGAGI. With V trimmed by 9 bases and J by 6 bases, 9 bases remained unmatched. The CDR3 DNA is TGTGCCAGTGGGGGGACTAGCGGGGGCGGAAAGACCCAGTACTTC. This encodes CASGGTSGGGKTQYF.

The chain recombines TRBV5-8 with TRBJ1-5, with TRBD1 matching 12 bases. Germline V CDR1 and CDR2: SGHTS, YDEGEE. Germline trimming cut 3 bases from V and 7 bases from J; bases unmatched to any gene: 5. The CDR3 runs to 15 residues. CDR3 residues: CASSWDRGRRQPQHF. The CDR3 DNA sequence: TGTGCCAGCAGCTGGGACAGGGGGCGCAGGCAGCCCCAGCATTTT.

DNA of the CDR3: TGTGCCAGCAGCCCCCGGGAATTCACAGATACGCAGTATTTT. Translation: CASSPREFTDTQYF. The rearrangement links TRBV7-3 to TRBJ2-3, with D tentatively TRBD2 (5 bases). CDR1 and CDR2 (germline): SGHTA, FQGTGA. The CDR3 is 14 amino acids. Trimming shortened V by 5 bases and J by 2 bases, and 11 bases separated the two germline ends.

The V and J genes are TRBV24-1 and TRBJ1-2, with TRBD1 matching 9 bases. Per germline, CDR1 KGHDR and CDR2 SFDVKD. There are 13 residues in the CDR3. V dropped 7 bases and J dropped 5; count of bases not matched to a gene: 4. In nucleotides, the CDR3 is TGTGCCACCAGAGACGGACAGGGGTATGGCTACACCTTC. This encodes CATRDGQGYGYTF.

The CDR3 protein is CASRPGQGYDEAFF. CDR3 in DNA: TGTGCCAGCAGGCCGGGACAGGGGTACGATGAAGCTTTCTTT. This sequence joins TRBV6-5 and TRBJ1-1; 10 bases agree with TRBD1. Trimming took 6 bases from V and 7 from J; bases not matched to a gene: 8. The V gene's germline CDR1 is MNHEY and CDR2 SVGAGI. The CDR3 consists of 14 residues.

The chain uses TRBV4-2 and TRBJ1-2, with 9 bases that match TRBD1. CDR1 and CDR2 from the germline V gene are LGHNA and YNFKEQ. CDR3 length: 14 residues. V lost 5 bases, J lost 6 bases, and 7 bases stayed unmatched. In nucleotides, the CDR3 is TGTGCCAGCAGCGGGACAGGGAGGGGAGATGGCTACACCTTC. This codes for CASSGTGRGDGYTF.

The rearrangement joins TRBV10-3 to TRBJ2-2; no clear D. Germline loops: CDR1 ENHRY, CDR2 SYGVKD. CDR3 length: 13 amino acids. V was pared by 8 bases and J by 4 bases, with 11 bases between. CDR3 in DNA: TGTGCCATCTCTCCTCCTATCACCGGGGAGCTGTTTTTT. Translation gives CAISPPITGELFF.

The chain carries TRBV15 and TRBJ1-2; 10 bases agree with TRBD1. V was pared by 4 bases and J by 5 bases, with 7 bases of the junction left unmatched. Germline loops: CDR1 LNHNV, CDR2 YYDKDF (reference sequence). The CDR3 totals 15 residues. CDR3 in amino acids: CATSTTGGPLYGYTF. CDR3 DNA sequence: TGTGCCACCAGCACGACAGGGGGCCCCCTATATGGCTACACCTTC.